These T cell receptor beta chains were read from a single sample in a study of T cell responses to AZD1222 COVID-19 vaccine. Data came from immunoSEQ multiplex PCR; TCRdb stores just in-frame clones and leaves some out. The sample includes about 92,000 clones, roughly 88% of them seen just once. Source: peripheral blood, taken on day 0 of AZD1222 vaccination. The receptors come from an adult in good health. The CDR3 runs from the conserved cysteine through the conserved F or W. D genes are given only for firm matches. Rows may omit the clone size; those that give it use once, few, many or a size class.

D	V	size	J	DNA	CDR3
-	TRBV5-4	-	TRBJ1-1	TGTGCCAGCAGTTCTCCGGGCACTGAAGCTTTCTTT	CASSSPGTEAFF
TRBD2	TRBV24-1	-	TRBJ2-1	TGTGCCACCATGACTAGCCCGTACAATGAGCAGTTCTTC	CATMTSPYNEQFF
-	TRBV9	few	TRBJ2-6	TGTGCCAGCAGCGTAGTCGGATCTCGCGCCAACGTCCTGACTTTC	CASSVVGSRANVLTF
-	TRBV2	-	TRBJ2-5	TGTGCCGCCGCAGGGGGGCTTCAGGTTGTCCTCCAAGAGACCCAGTACTTC	CAAAGGLQVVLQETQYF
-	TRBV4-3	-	TRBJ1-2	TGCGCCAGCAGCGGGGACTTGCTCGGGGGCTACACCTTC	CASSGDLLGGYTF
TRBD1	TRBV7-2	-	TRBJ1-1	TGTGCCAGCAGCCTACGGGGACAGGTGAACACTGAAGCTTTCTTT	CASSLRGQVNTEAFF
-	TRBV19	-	TRBJ1-2	TGTGCCAGTAGTAAGGACAGTTACTATGGCTACACCTTC	CASSKDSYYGYTF
-	TRBV27	once	TRBJ1-3	TGTGCCAGCAGTTTCACCGCTGGAAACACCATATATTTT	CASSFTAGNTIYF
-	TRBV12-3/TRBV12-4	once	TRBJ2-5	TGTGCCAGCAGCTCGGGGCTCGAGACCCAGTACTTC	CASSSGLETQYF
TRBD2	TRBV19	-	TRBJ2-3	TGTGCCAGTAGTATTCTAGCGGGAGCGGGAACAGATACGCAGTATTTT	CASSILAGAGTDTQYF
TRBD1	TRBV11-1	-	TRBJ1-1	TGTGCCAGCAGCTTACAGGGGGCGAACACTGAAGCTTTCTTT	CASSLQGANTEAFF
-	TRBV7-2	-	TRBJ2-5	TGTGCCAGCAGCCCACAGGGAGGTGAGACCCAGTACTTC	CASSPQGGETQYF
TRBD1	TRBV6-1	-	TRBJ2-1	TGTGCCAGCAGTGAAAGGACAGGCGGCGCCTCCTACAATGAGCAGTTCTTC	CASSERTGGASYNEQFF
-	TRBV6-4	-	TRBJ2-2	TGTGCCAGCAGTGCCGATGGGCCCCCTTGGACCGGGGAGCTGTTTTTT	CASSADGPPWTGELFF
-	TRBV5-1	-	TRBJ2-7	TGCGCCAGCAGCCTCGCTTCTAGCGCCGAGCAGTACTTC	CASSLASSAEQYF
-	TRBV9	-	TRBJ2-1	TGTGCCAGCAGCGTAGGAGGCTCAGCGAGCTCCTACAATGAGCAGTTCTTC	CASSVGGSASSYNEQFF
TRBD2	TRBV9	-	TRBJ2-7	TGTGCCAGCAGCGTAGCGGTGGGAGGGTACGAGCAGTACTTC	CASSVAVGGYEQYF
-	TRBV2	-	TRBJ1-5	TGTGCCAGCAGTGAGATCTATAGCAATCAGCCCCAGCATTTT	CASSEIYSNQPQHF
-	TRBV6-5	-	TRBJ1-2	TGTGCCAGCAGTTACAGGGGGATCGATAACTACAGGGGCTACACCTTC	CASSYRGIDNYRGYTF
TRBD2	TRBV4-3	-	TRBJ2-1	TGCGCCAGCAGCTGGACTAGCGTCGATGAGCAGTTCTTC	CASSWTSVDEQFF
-	TRBV5-4	-	TRBJ2-1	TGTGCCAGCAGCTTGGTATCTGGCTCCTACAATGAGCAGTTCTTC	CASSLVSGSYNEQFF
-	TRBV13	-	TRBJ2-7	TGTGCCAGCAGCCCCCAGTTGTCGAGTTACGAGCAGTACTTC	CASSPQLSSYEQYF
TRBD2	TRBV4-1	once	TRBJ2-1	TGCGCCAGCAGCCAAGATCTGGGGACTAGCGGGAGGCTCCAGTTCTTC	CASSQDLGTSGRLQFF
-	TRBV18	once	TRBJ2-7	TGTGCCAGCTCACCCGACAGCTACGAGCAGTACTTC	CASSPDSYEQYF
TRBD2	TRBV7-2	-	TRBJ2-6	TGTGCCAGCAGCCAACTAGCGGGAGCTCCCTCTGGGGCCAACGTCCTGACTTTC	CASSQLAGAPSGANVLTF